Presented here are 6 T cell receptor beta chains from one specimen sequenced in a study of blood T cell repertoires in COVID-19. Here immunoSEQ multiplex PCR was the method, and the copy in TCRdb shows in-frame clones only, minus some. The sample carries 370,000 or so clones, about 80% recorded once. Sequencing was performed on peripheral blood. These receptors were collected from a human donor with acute or convalescent COVID-19. The donor label of this sample is uncertain.

The J gene is TRBJ2-3, the V gene TRBV24-1, with 9 bases identical to TRBD2. This CDR3 contains 16 residues. The V gene end was trimmed by 3 bases and the J gene end by 4 bases; junction bases not matched to a gene: 7. Looked up from germline, CDR1 is KGHDR and CDR2 is SFDVKD. CDR3 nucleotide sequence: TGTGCCACCAGTGATCCCAGCGGGGGGCTCGCAGATACGCAGTATTTT. Its translation: CATSDPSGGLADTQYF.

The J gene is TRBJ2-1, the V gene TRBV2; the D gene is possibly TRBD2 (5 bases). The germline V gene has CDR1 SNHLY and CDR2 FYNNEI. Trimming removed 6 bases from V and 4 bases from J, with 16 bases in between. The CDR3 sequence is 15 residues long. The CDR3 coding sequence is TGTGCCAGCAGGGCTAGCTACTACCTTTACAATGAGCAGTTCTTC. Protein: CASRASYYLYNEQFF.

V and J are TRBV25-1 and TRBJ2-1; 8 bases fit TRBD2. With V trimmed by 1 base and J by 4 bases, 6 bases remained unmatched. In germline, CDR1 is MGHDK, CDR2 SYGVNS. The CDR3 covers 16 residues. This chain's CDR3 is CASSEFGGGRYNEQFF. In DNA, the CDR3 is TGTGCCAGCAGTGAATTCGGGGGGGGCCGTTACAATGAGCAGTTCTTC.

The chain couples TRBV18 to TRBJ1-1; D is unclear. V shed 3 bases and J shed 4 bases, with 12 bases lying between them. Germline CDR1 is KGHSH and CDR2 is LQKENI. The CDR3 contains 14 residues. CDR3: CASSPTESGTEAFF. The CDR3 DNA reads as TGTGCCAGCTCACCCACTGAGTCAGGCACTGAAGCTTTCTTT.

This clone was seen a handful of times. V gene TRBV30 combines with J gene TRBJ1-1; 10 bases agree with TRBD1. Germline V gene data show CDR1 as GTSNPN and CDR2 as SVGIG (reference sequence). This CDR3 is built from 16 residues. The V and J ends lost 7 bases and 1 base, in that order; junction bases with no gene match: 12. CDR3 sequence (DNA): TGTGCCTCGGGACAGGGGTTTCTAAGGTGGAACACTGAAGCTTTCTTT. Amino acid sequence: CASGQGFLRWNTEAFF. The full variable domain, with the rest looked up from reference TRBV30 and TRBJ1-1, is SQTIHQWPATLVQPVGSPLSLECTVEGTSNPNLYWYRQAAGRGLQLLFYSVGIGQISSEVPQNLSASRPQDRQFILSSKKLLLSDSGFYLCASGQGFLRWNTEAFFGQGTRLTVV.

This chain connects TRBV7-2 to TRBJ2-7; 9 bases are shared with TRBD1. Germline V lookup: CDR1 SGHTA, CDR2 FQGNSA. The CDR3 contains 16 residues. Unmatched junction bases numbered 7, after V lost 1 base and J lost 3 bases. The chain's CDR3 is CASSLDAGTGSYEQYF. CDR3 sequence (DNA): TGTGCCAGCAGCTTAGATGCCGGGACAGGGAGCTACGAGCAGTACTTC. Complete variable domain (other parts from reference TRBV7-2 and TRBJ2-7): GAGVSQSPSNKVTEKGKDVELRCDPISGHTALYWYRQSLGQGLEFLIYFQGNSAPDKSGLPSDRFSAERTGGSVSTLTIQRTQQEDSAVYLCASSLDAGTGSYEQYFGPGTRLTVT.